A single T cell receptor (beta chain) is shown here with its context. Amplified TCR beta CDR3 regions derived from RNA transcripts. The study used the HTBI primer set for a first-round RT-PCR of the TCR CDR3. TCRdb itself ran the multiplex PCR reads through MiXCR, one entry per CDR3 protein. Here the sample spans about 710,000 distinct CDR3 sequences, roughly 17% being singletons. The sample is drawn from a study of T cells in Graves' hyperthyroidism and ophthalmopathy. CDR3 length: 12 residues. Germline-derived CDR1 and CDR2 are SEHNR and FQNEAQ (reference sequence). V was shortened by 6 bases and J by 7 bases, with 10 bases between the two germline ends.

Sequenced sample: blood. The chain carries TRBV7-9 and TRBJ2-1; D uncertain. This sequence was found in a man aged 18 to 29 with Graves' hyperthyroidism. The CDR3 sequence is CASSHSANEQFF. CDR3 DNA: TGTGCCAGCAGTCACAGCGCTAATGAGCAGTTCTTC.